This entry lists 30 T cell receptor beta chains sequenced from one sample in a study of blood T cell repertoires in COVID-19. Here immunoSEQ multiplex PCR was the method, and the copy in TCRdb shows in-frame clones only, minus some. Here the sample spans fewer than 200,000 clones, over 80% being singletons. The sequenced sample consisted of peripheral blood. The source of these receptors is a woman older than 75 with COVID-19, enrolled during active disease.

CDR3 nucleotide sequence: TGTGCCAGCAGCCAAAACCCCGGGGGCGAGCAGTACTTC. This encodes CASSQNPGGEQYF. The chain employs TRBV3-1 (or the pseudogene TRBV3-2) and TRBJ2-7; the D gene is possibly TRBD2 (6 bases). Germline CDR1 reads LGHDT; CDR2 reads YNNKEL (reference sequence). The CDR3 runs to 13 residues. The V gene lost 2 bases and the J gene lost 6 bases, with 11 bases spanning the gap.

The rearrangement links TRBV10-3 to TRBJ2-1; 10 bases align to TRBD1. CDR3 size: 16 residues. V shed 6 bases and J 3 bases; nucleotides not matched to a gene: 8. Germline CDR1 reads ENHRY; CDR2 reads SYGVKD. CDR3 residues: CAISARGDRGYNEQFF. The CDR3 DNA is TGTGCCATCAGCGCCAGAGGGGACAGGGGCTACAATGAGCAGTTCTTC.

V and J are TRBV6-6 and TRBJ1-5; TRBD1 might be the D (5 bases). Trimming pared 6 bases from V and 0 bases from J, leaving 15 bases between. The CDR3 length is 16 residues. Per the germline V gene, CDR1 is MNHNY and CDR2 is SVGAGI (reference sequence). CDR3 in amino acids: CASSWMGRNSNQPQHF. CDR3 DNA: TGTGCCAGCAGCTGGATGGGGCGGAATAGCAATCAGCCCCAGCATTTT.

The chain recombines TRBV3-1 (or the pseudogene TRBV3-2) with TRBJ1-2; no clear D. V lost 5 bases and J lost 2, with 6 bases in between. The CDR3 covers 12 residues. Looked up from germline, CDR1 is LGHDT and CDR2 is YNNKEL (reference sequence). The CDR3 sequence is CASSTANYGYTF. CDR3 DNA: TGTGCCAGCAGCACAGCCAACTATGGCTACACCTTC.

V usage is TRBV13 and J usage is TRBJ2-1, with D possibly matching TRBD1 (5 bases). Trimming took 6 bases from V and 3 from J, leaving 12 bases between them. The CDR3 is made up of 14 amino acids. Germline CDR1 is PRHDT and CDR2 is FYEKMQ (reference sequence). Written as DNA, the CDR3 is TGTGCCAGCAGTCCCCAGGGTGGCTACAATGAGCAGTTCTTC. Protein product: CASSPQGGYNEQFF.

V usage is TRBV7-3 and J usage is TRBJ2-7; 10 bases fit TRBD2. V lost 5 bases, J lost 2 bases, and 3 bases stayed unmatched. From germline, CDR1 is SGHTA and CDR2 FQGTGA. CDR3 length: 14 residues. In DNA, the CDR3 is TGTGCCAGCAGCGTAGCGGGGGGAACCTACGAGCAGTACTTC. Translation gives CASSVAGGTYEQYF. The variable domain in full, with the rest retrieved from reference TRBV7-3 and TRBJ2-7, is GAGVSQTPSNKVTEKGKYVELRCDPISGHTALYWYRQSLGQGPEFLIYFQGTGAADDSGLPNDRFFAVRPEGSVSTLKIQRTERGDSAVYLCASSVAGGTYEQYFGPGTRLTVT.

This clone was recorded a few times. The chain has TRBV5-1 and TRBJ1-1, with D hard to call. Trimming took off 0 bases at V and 7 bases at J, with 10 bases between the two ends. CDR3 length: 13 residues. Looked up from germline, CDR1 is SGHRS and CDR2 is YFSETQ. CDR3 DNA: TGCGCCAGCAGCTTGGGAGGGCTGGGTGAAGCTTTCTTT. Its protein is CASSLGGLGEAFF.

This rearrangement joins TRBV9 to TRBJ2-5, with D perhaps matching TRBD1 (5 bases). Per germline, CDR1 SGDLS and CDR2 YYNGEE. V lost 4 bases and J lost 2, with 12 bases in between. The CDR3 totals 14 residues. As DNA, the CDR3 is TGTGCCAGCAGCCCCCGACAGATTCAAGAGACCCAGTACTTC. Its translation is CASSPRQIQETQYF.

This rearrangement joins TRBV6-1 to TRBJ2-7, with D possibly being TRBD2 (6 bases). Trimming left V 1 base short and J 3 bases short, with 7 bases between. The CDR3 loop spans 13 amino acids. Germline loops: CDR1 MNHNS, CDR2 SASEGT. DNA of the CDR3: TGTGCCAGCAGTGAAGTGGGGGGCTACGAGCAGTACTTC. As protein: CASSEVGGYEQYF.

The chain couples TRBV10-3 to TRBJ2-1; 8 positions agree with TRBD1. This CDR3 comprises 17 residues. J was trimmed by 6 bases and V by 0 bases; bases with no gene match: 10. Germline V gene lookup returns CDR1 ENHRY and CDR2 SYGVKD. The CDR3 protein is CAISESTRTGHSNEQFF. The CDR3 bases are TGTGCCATCAGTGAGTCGACCAGGACAGGGCACAGCAATGAGCAGTTCTTC.

V usage is TRBV12-3 or TRBV12-4 and J usage is TRBJ2-6, with no clear D. Trimming shortened V by 8 bases and J by 1 base, and 6 bases separated the two germline ends. The CDR3 has 13 amino acids. CDR3 region: CASLSSGANVLTF. DNA of the CDR3: TGTGCCAGCCTCTCTTCTGGGGCCAACGTCCTGACTTTC.

This CDR3 is CASSGGQGGTGELFF. In nucleotides, the CDR3 is TGTGCCAGCAGCGGAGGGCAGGGTGGGACCGGGGAGCTGTTTTTT. The gene calls are TRBV11-2 and TRBJ2-2; possible D gene TRBD2, 6 bases. Germline V gene sequence: CDR1 SGHAT, CDR2 FQNNGV. Trimming left V 5 bases short and J 5 bases short, with 15 bases between. This CDR3 region has 15 residues.

The rearrangement uses TRBV4-2 and TRBJ2-1; D might be TRBD2 (7 bases). Germline CDR1 and CDR2: LGHNA and YNFKEQ. The CDR3 totals 18 residues. The V gene lost 1 base and the J gene lost 2 bases, with 18 bases spanning the gap. CDR3 coding DNA: TGTGCCAGCAGCCAAGGAGGGGGGGGCCAGTTGACCTACAATGAGCAGTTCTTC. Translated: CASSQGGGGQLTYNEQFF.

The rearrangement uses TRBV5-1 and TRBJ2-2; maybe TRBD1 (5 bases). Germline CDR1 is SGHRS and CDR2 is YFSETQ. The CDR3 runs to 16 residues. V gave up 3 bases and J gave up 1 base, with 13 bases separating them. CDR3 sequence: CASSSLGRGNTGELFF. CDR3 nucleotide sequence: TGCGCCAGCAGCTCCCTTGGTAGGGGGAACACCGGGGAGCTGTTTTTT.

The rearrangement uses TRBV27 and TRBJ2-1, with 9 positions matching TRBD1. The CDR3 spans 14 residues. J was trimmed by 4 bases and V by 7 bases; bases with no gene match: 5. Germline V gene lookup returns CDR1 MNHEY and CDR2 SMNVEV (reference sequence). The CDR3 protein is CASKPGQGYNEQFF. The CDR3 DNA sequence: TGTGCCAGCAAACCGGGACAGGGATACAATGAGCAGTTCTTC.

The chain links TRBV28 to TRBJ2-5; 8 bases agree with TRBD2. With 6 bases clipped from V and 7 bases from J, the junction kept 10 bases outside the gene matches. The length of the CDR3 is 14 residues. Germline V lookup: CDR1 MDHEN, CDR2 SYDVKM. The CDR3 loop reads CASRSGSAVRTQYF. The CDR3 nucleotides are TGTGCCAGCAGAAGCGGGAGCGCTGTTCGGACCCAGTACTTC.

The chain links TRBV5-1 to TRBJ1-3, with 9 bases that match TRBD1. Trimming removed 4 bases from V and 3 bases from J; junction bases left unmatched: 5. Germline CDR1 SGHRS, CDR2 YFSETQ. The CDR3 extends over 15 amino acids. The CDR3 sequence: CASSGGTGFGNTIYF. In DNA form, the CDR3 reads TGCGCCAGCAGCGGTGGGACAGGGTTTGGAAACACCATATATTTT.

This clone was found once. V is TRBV5-1 and J is TRBJ1-5, with D perhaps TRBD1 (6 bases). This CDR3 has 14 residues. Trimming removed 3 bases at V and 4 bases at J, with 11 bases between. Germline-derived CDR1 and CDR2 are SGHRS and YFSETQ. The DNA of the CDR3 is TGCGCCAGCAGCTCTTTAGGGGGAAATCAGCCCCAGCATTTT. Its translation is CASSSLGGNQPQHF.

The rearrangement joins TRBV7-9 to TRBJ2-3, with D possibly TRBD2 on 6 matching bases. CDR3 length equals 16 residues. V dropped 5 bases and J dropped 1 base, with 16 bases sitting between them. Germline V gene data show CDR1 as SEHNR and CDR2 as FQNEAQ (reference sequence). The CDR3 loop is CASSLLAGLGTDTQYF. The CDR3 DNA follows: TGTGCCAGCAGCCTCCTTGCGGGATTGGGCACAGATACGCAGTATTTT.

This clone has a single count. This chain uses TRBV28 with TRBJ1-3; perhaps TRBD1 as D (6 bases). Trimming removed 6 bases at V and 4 bases at J, with 13 bases between. This CDR3 comprises 14 residues. Germline CDR1 reads MDHEN; CDR2 reads SYDVKM. CDR3 loop: CASSVTGNGNTIYF. For the CDR3, the DNA is TGTGCCAGCAGCGTTACAGGGAACGGAAACACCATATATTTT. The full variable domain, with the rest looked up from reference TRBV28 and TRBJ1-3, is DVKVTQSSRYLVKRTGEKVFLECVQDMDHENMFWYRQDPGLGLRLIYFSYDVKMKEKGDIPEGYSVSREKKERFSLILESASTNQTSMYLCASSVTGNGNTIYFGEGSWLTVV.

This rearrangement joins TRBV25-1 to TRBJ2-7; D unresolved. The germline CDR1 and CDR2 sequences are MGHDK and SYGVNS. This CDR3 is 16 amino acids long. V lost 1 base and J lost 0, with 13 bases in between. The DNA for the CDR3 is TGTGCCAGCAGTGAATTAGGAGCGCGCAGCTCCTACGAGCAGTACTTC. As protein: CASSELGARSSYEQYF.

The rearrangement joins TRBV7-9 to TRBJ1-6; D remains unclear. The CDR3 is 13 amino acids. Germline lookup yields CDR1 SEHNR and CDR2 FQNEAQ (reference sequence). V was trimmed by 8 bases and J by 6 bases, leaving 11 bases between them. CDR3 loop: CASGPSPNSPLHF. CDR3 sequence (DNA): TGTGCCAGCGGGCCCTCGCCTAATTCACCCCTCCACTTT.

The chain uses TRBV28 and TRBJ1-2; 11 bases align to TRBD1. Germline V gives CDR1 MDHEN, CDR2 SYDVKM. V shed 6 bases and J 6 bases; nucleotides not matched to a gene: 9. This CDR3 comprises 15 residues. CDR3 nucleotide sequence: TGTGCCAGCAGGGGGACAGGGGGTCTCTTCCATGGCTACACCTTC. It is translated as CASRGTGGLFHGYTF.

The chain uses TRBV29-1 and TRBJ1-1, with D hard to call. Deletions cut 5 bases from V and 4 bases from J, with 11 bases between. The CDR3 is made up of 12 amino acids. Germline V lookup: CDR1 SQVTM, CDR2 ANQGSEA. The CDR3, as DNA: TGCAGCGTTTGGAGGGATTCCACTGAAGCTTTCTTT. Translating gives CSVWRDSTEAFF.

This sequence joins TRBV3-1 (or the pseudogene TRBV3-2) and TRBJ1-1, with unresolved D. CDR1 LGHDT and CDR2 YNNKEL come from the germline V gene (reference sequence). The V end was cut by 7 bases, the J end by 7 bases, with 19 bases between. This CDR3 spans 14 amino acids. CDR3 in DNA: TGTGCCAGCAAAGACGGAGATTTTTCGGGTGAAGCTTTCTTT. It is translated as CASKDGDFSGEAFF.

V and J are TRBV19 and TRBJ1-1, with a tentative D call TRBD1 (5 bases). V shed 3 bases and J shed 3 bases, with 8 bases lying between them. The CDR3 has 13 residues. Germline V gene lookup returns CDR1 LNHDA and CDR2 SQIVND (reference sequence). The CDR3 nucleotides read TGTGCCAGTAGTATTGTAGGGGACACTGAAGCTTTCTTT. It translates to CASSIVGDTEAFF.

The chain combines TRBV6-6 with TRBJ2-1; TRBD2 aligns across 10 bases. V was clipped by 7 bases and J by 7 bases; unmatched bases: 13. The CDR3 has 16 amino acids. CDR1 and CDR2 from the germline V gene are MNHNY and SVGAGI (reference sequence). The CDR3 reads CASTPRGSSGRNEQFF. As DNA, the CDR3 is TGTGCCAGCACCCCACGGGGGTCTAGCGGGAGAAATGAGCAGTTCTTC.

This clone was seen only once. The chain employs TRBV2 and TRBJ1-4, with TRBD1 matching 7 bases. CDR1 is SNHLY, CDR2 FYNNEI, per germline. CDR3 length equals 15 residues. J lost 8 bases, V lost 8 bases, and 14 bases had no gene match. CDR3 sequence (DNA): TGTGCCAGCTGGGGGCTGACAGGGAACGGGGAAAAACTGTTTTTT. Translated: CASWGLTGNGEKLFF.

The chain couples TRBV24-1 to TRBJ1-2; no reliable D call. The CDR3 is made up of 12 amino acids. V was pared by 3 bases and J by 6 bases, with 7 bases between. The V gene's germline CDR1 is KGHDR and CDR2 SFDVKD. CDR3 region: CATSDEVHGYTF. The CDR3 bases are TGTGCCACCAGTGATGAGGTCCATGGCTACACCTTC.

This chain joins TRBV5-1 and TRBJ1-2; 9 nucleotides agree with TRBD1. The ends lost 3 bases at V and 5 bases at J; junction bases unmatched: 8. The CDR3 extends over 15 amino acids. The germline V gene encodes CDR1 SGHRS and CDR2 YFSETQ. DNA for the CDR3: TGCGCCAGCAGCTCCTCCGGGACAGGGCCTTATGGCTACACCTTC. Its translation: CASSSSGTGPYGYTF.